These T cell receptor beta chains were read from a single sample in a study of blood T cells in healthy people across ages. TCRdb re-called the 5' RACE reads with MiXCR, one entry per CDR3 protein. This repertoire shows 600,000 or so distinct CDR3 sequences, under 25% found once; its top ten account for roughly 3.6%. Sequencing was performed on blood. These receptors were collected from a man between 65 and 85 years old in good health. Each CDR3 is given with its conserved first and last residue. D genes are given only for firm matches. A clone size is listed for some rows: how often the clone was seen (once, few, many), or a class if it is expanded.

clone_size: few; v_call: TRBV20-1; j_call: TRBJ2-7; d_call: .; cdr3_nt: TGCAGTGCTAGGTGGGGGACGTCCTACGAGCAGTACTTC; cdr3_aa: CSARWGTSYEQYF
clone_size: .; v_call: TRBV3-1; j_call: TRBJ1-2; d_call: .; cdr3_nt: TGTGCCAGCAGCCAAGTTGGGGGCGGCTACACCTTC; cdr3_aa: CASSQVGGGYTF
clone_size: .; v_call: TRBV28; j_call: TRBJ2-1; d_call: TRBD1; cdr3_nt: TGTGCCAGCAGGACAGGGGATGAGCAGTTCTTC; cdr3_aa: CASRTGDEQFF
clone_size: .; v_call: TRBV20-1; j_call: TRBJ1-1; d_call: .; cdr3_nt: TGCAGTGCTAAAGGGGCCCCGTCAGACACTGAAGCTTTCTTT; cdr3_aa: CSAKGAPSDTEAFF
clone_size: few; v_call: TRBV4-1; j_call: TRBJ2-3; d_call: TRBD1; cdr3_nt: TGCGCCAGCAGCCTCGGACAGGGGGGCACAGATACGCAGTATTTT; cdr3_aa: CASSLGQGGTDTQYF
clone_size: many; v_call: TRBV28; j_call: TRBJ2-4; d_call: .; cdr3_nt: TGTGCCAGCAGTTTAAGAGCAGCCAAAAACATTCAGTACTTC; cdr3_aa: CASSLRAAKNIQYF
clone_size: few; v_call: TRBV7-2; j_call: TRBJ2-1; d_call: .; cdr3_nt: TGTGCCAGCAGCGAACCTGGGGGCGAGGTCTTC; cdr3_aa: CASSEPGGEVF
clone_size: .; v_call: TRBV20-1; j_call: TRBJ1-1; d_call: .; cdr3_nt: TGCAGTGCTAGTTCCGTGGGGGTGGCTTTCTTT; cdr3_aa: CSASSVGVAFF
clone_size: .; v_call: TRBV4-3; j_call: TRBJ2-7; d_call: .; cdr3_nt: TGCGCCAGCAGCCCCCGGTACCCCCGAGGACTCTACGAGCAGTACTTC; cdr3_aa: CASSPRYPRGLYEQYF
clone_size: .; v_call: TRBV4-2; j_call: TRBJ1-4; d_call: .; cdr3_nt: TGTGCCAGCAGCCCGGGAGAGGGAAAACTGTTTTTT; cdr3_aa: CASSPGEGKLFF
clone_size: few; v_call: TRBV5-1; j_call: TRBJ2-2; d_call: .; cdr3_nt: TGCGCCAGCGGACCTTCGACAAGCAACACCGGGGAGCTGTTTTTT; cdr3_aa: CASGPSTSNTGELFF
clone_size: few; v_call: TRBV2; j_call: TRBJ2-3; d_call: .; cdr3_nt: TGTGCCAGCTTTGGGGGAGAAACAGATACGCAGTATTTT; cdr3_aa: CASFGGETDTQYF
clone_size: .; v_call: TRBV4-1; j_call: TRBJ2-4; d_call: TRBD1; cdr3_nt: TGCGCCAGCAGCCAAGGTCCCGCAGGGGGCGCAGAAAACATTCAGTACTTC; cdr3_aa: CASSQGPAGGAENIQYF
clone_size: .; v_call: TRBV28; j_call: TRBJ2-5; d_call: .; cdr3_nt: TGTGCCAGCAGTTTAGAAGGAAACGGGAGAGCAGGGACCCAGTACTTC; cdr3_aa: CASSLEGNGRAGTQYF
clone_size: few; v_call: TRBV4-1; j_call: TRBJ2-7; d_call: .; cdr3_nt: TGCGCCAGCAGCCAGGGGGACCCCGAATGGGGCTACGAGCAGTACTTC; cdr3_aa: CASSQGDPEWGYEQYF
clone_size: .; v_call: TRBV20-1; j_call: TRBJ2-7; d_call: TRBD2; cdr3_nt: TGCAGTGCTCCCTTGGGGACTAGCGGGAGATACGAGCAGTACTTC; cdr3_aa: CSAPLGTSGRYEQYF
clone_size: few; v_call: TRBV11-2; j_call: TRBJ2-5; d_call: .; cdr3_nt: TGTGCCAGCAGCTTAGGAGGTTCGCCTCTTGAGACCCAGTACTTC; cdr3_aa: CASSLGGSPLETQYF